This entry lists 24 T cell receptor beta chains sequenced from one sample in a study of CD8 T cells in ankylosing spondylitis. Each CDR3 protein gets one entry after TCRdb re-called the 5' RACE reads with MiXCR. Of 250,000 to 300,000 distinct CDR3 sequences listed, around 19% were seen once; the top ten hold roughly 8%. Sequenced: blood, either unsorted or a sorted T cell fraction (not recorded which). These receptors were collected from a male donor with ankylosing spondylitis or in good health (not recorded which).

The chain has TRBV28 and TRBJ2-5, with D tentatively TRBD1 (6 bases). This CDR3 region has 18 residues. The V end was cut by 6 bases, the J end by 2 bases, with 25 bases between. CDR1 MDHEN and CDR2 SYDVKM come from the germline V gene. This CDR3 is CASSTADLPGHTQETQYF. The CDR3 DNA reads TGTGCCAGCAGCACAGCTGACTTACCGGGACACACACAAGAGACCCAGTACTTC.

The J gene is TRBJ1-1, the V gene TRBV21-1; TRBD1 is the table's D call and was not checked against the DNA. TRBV21-1 is listed as a pseudogene. The CDR3 sequence is 16 residues long. DNA for the CDR3: TGTGCCAGCAGCAAAGCGCTTCAGGGGGATAGGACTGAAGCTTTCTTT. Residues: CASSKALQGDRTEAFF.

The chain couples TRBV7-2 to TRBJ1-2; D might be TRBD1 (5 bases). The V end was cut by 2 bases, the J end by 4 bases, with 8 bases between. The germline V gene has CDR1 SGHTA and CDR2 FQGNSA. This CDR3 spans 13 amino acids. For the CDR3, the DNA is TGTGCCAGCAGCTTACAGGGCATCTATGGCTACACCTTC. Translated: CASSLQGIYGYTF.

In this sample, this clonotype turned up many times. The chain uses TRBV20-1 and TRBJ1-2, with TRBD1 matching over 7 bases. The ends lost 0 bases at V and 4 bases at J; junction bases unmatched: 5. CDR3 length equals 14 residues. Germline lookup yields CDR1 DFQATT and CDR2 SNEGSKA (reference sequence). CDR3 protein: CSAREFRDSYGYTF. The CDR3 DNA reads as TGCAGTGCTAGAGAATTTAGGGACAGCTATGGCTACACCTTC.

The J gene is TRBJ1-3, the V gene TRBV7-9, with D possibly TRBD1 on 5 matching bases. Looked up from germline, CDR1 is SEHNR and CDR2 is FQNEAQ (reference sequence). CDR3 size: 17 residues. V lost 2 bases to trimming and J lost 0 bases, with 14 bases between them. Here the CDR3 reads CASSLSGGARSGNTIYF. CDR3 coding DNA: TGTGCCAGCAGCTTAAGTGGTGGGGCCCGCTCTGGAAACACCATATATTTT.

There are a few counts of this clonotype. The CDR3 bases are TGTGCCAGCAGCTTTGACGTCAGGGGCTACACCTTC. It encodes CASSFDVRGYTF. The chain combines TRBV5-5 with TRBJ1-2, with D uncertain. The CDR3 is made up of 12 amino acids. Trimming removed 2 bases at V and 8 bases at J, with 10 bases between. From germline, CDR1 is SGHKS and CDR2 YYEKEE (reference sequence).

This clonotype was recorded many times. This chain connects TRBV14 to TRBJ1-2; possible D gene TRBD1, 5 bases. With 1 base removed from V and 6 bases from J, the gap between germline ends came to 12 bases. The CDR3 is 14 residues long. CDR1 and CDR2 from the germline V gene are SGHDN and FVKESK. The CDR3 here is CASSQVGELDGYTF. In DNA, the CDR3 is TGTGCCAGCAGCCAAGTAGGGGAGTTGGATGGCTACACCTTC. The entire variable domain, with the rest obtained from reference TRBV14 and TRBJ1-2, is as follows: EAGVTQFPSHSVIEKGQTVTLRCDPISGHDNLYWYRRVMGKEIKFLLHFVKESKQDESGMPNNRFLAERTGGTYSTLKVQPAELEDSGVYFCASSQVGELDGYTFGSGTRLTVV.

The chain combines TRBV12-3 or TRBV12-4 with TRBJ2-3; tentative D call: TRBD2 (6 bases). The CDR3 has 14 amino acids. V lost 6 bases and J lost 4, with 14 bases in between. CDR3 region: CASRRGSRADTQYF. CDR3 in DNA: TGTGCCAGCAGGCGGGGTAGCCGGGCAGATACGCAGTATTTT.

This clonotype was detected once. This chain connects TRBV20-1 to TRBJ2-5, with D possibly being TRBD1 or TRBD2 (6 bases each). Germline V gene sequence: CDR1 DFQATT, CDR2 SNEGSKA (reference sequence). Trimming stripped 5 bases from V and 4 bases from J, with 20 bases between. This CDR3 comprises 15 residues. The CDR3 loop is CSAHQGTPGRETQYF. The DNA of the CDR3 is TGCAGTGCTCATCAGGGGACTCCGGGTCGAGAGACCCAGTACTTC.

This chain joins TRBV5-1 and TRBJ2-3; D not resolved. The germline CDR1 and CDR2 sequences are SGHRS and YFSETQ. V was cut by 0 bases and J by 5 bases, with 10 bases left in between. This CDR3 has 14 residues. This CDR3 reads CASSLVHQVDTQYF. In DNA form, the CDR3 reads TGCGCCAGCAGCTTGGTCCACCAGGTAGATACGCAGTATTTT.

This clonotype has at least ten counts. The V gene is TRBV7-3, the J gene TRBJ1-2; D is perhaps TRBD1 (6 bases). Looked up from germline, CDR1 is SGHTA and CDR2 is FQGTGA. This CDR3 comprises 14 residues. Between the trimmed V and J ends, which lost 5 bases and 2 bases, there was a span of 12 bases. CDR3 in amino acids: CASSKDQGNYGYTF. Here the CDR3 DNA reads TGTGCCAGCAGCAAGGATCAGGGGAACTATGGCTACACCTTC.

This clonotype was detected a few times. This chain joins TRBV5-1 and TRBJ1-5; possibly TRBD1 for D (6 bases). V was cut by 0 bases and J by 6 bases, with 10 bases left in between. The CDR3 length is 14 residues. Germline V gives CDR1 SGHRS, CDR2 YFSETQ. The CDR3 bases are TGCGCCAGCAGCTTGGACGTGACAGGTCAGCCCCAGCATTTT. This sequence encodes CASSLDVTGQPQHF.

The chain joins TRBV20-1 to TRBJ2-2; tentative D call: TRBD2 (5 bases). V lost 5 bases to trimming and J lost 6 bases, with 16 bases between them. Germline CDR1 is DFQATT and CDR2 is SNEGSKA (reference sequence). The CDR3 contains 14 residues. The CDR3 reads CSAPGHRGPGELFF. As DNA, the CDR3 is TGCAGTGCTCCGGGTCATCGGGGTCCCGGGGAGCTGTTTTTT.

This clonotype was picked up many times. The rearrangement uses TRBV7-2 and TRBJ2-1; the match to TRBD2 covers 8 bases. The length of the CDR3 is 16 residues. CDR1 and CDR2 from the germline V gene are SGHTA and FQGNSA. The V gene end was trimmed by 5 bases and the J gene end by 8 bases; junction bases not matched to a gene: 14. CDR3 in amino acids: CASSTWTSLGEDEQFF. The CDR3 coding sequence is TGTGCCAGCAGCACGTGGACTAGCCTAGGGGAAGATGAGCAGTTCTTC.

V gene TRBV20-1 combines with J gene TRBJ1-1; D is possibly TRBD1 (6 bases). This CDR3 contains 15 residues. Germline V gives CDR1 DFQATT, CDR2 SNEGSKA (reference sequence). V lost 0 bases, J lost 10 bases, and 21 bases lay in between. The CDR3 bases are TGCAGTGCTAGAGATTTGTCGGGCAGGGGCTATGGAGCTTTCTTT. Translating gives CSARDLSGRGYGAFF.

CDR3 sequence reads: CSALGPDTQYF. The DNA of the CDR3 is TGCAGTGCCCTGGGGCCAGATACGCAGTATTTT. This chain connects TRBV20-1 to TRBJ2-3, with D possibly being TRBD1 (5 bases). Deletions cut 6 bases from V and 4 bases from J, with 8 bases between. The germline V gene has CDR1 DFQATT and CDR2 SNEGSKA (reference sequence). There are 11 residues in the CDR3.

The chain carries TRBV12-1 and TRBJ1-5. TRBV12-1 is flagged as a pseudogene. The CDR3 has 14 amino acids. CDR3: CASSGQPPNQPQHF. CDR3 bases: TGTGCCAGCTCAGGTCAGCCTCCCAATCAGCCCCAGCATTTT.

V gene TRBV19 combines with J gene TRBJ1-1; possible D gene TRBD1, 6 bases. The V end was cut by 7 bases, the J end by 7 bases, with 16 bases between. The CDR3 is 13 residues long. Per germline, CDR1 LNHDA and CDR2 SQIVND (reference sequence). The CDR3 nucleotides are TGTGCCAGTATTCGTTGGGGGCCCGGTGAAGCTTTCTTT. Residues: CASIRWGPGEAFF.

There are a few counts of this clonotype. This sequence joins TRBV29-1 and TRBJ2-5; no reliable D call. With 4 bases removed from V and 5 bases from J, the gap between germline ends came to 5 bases. This CDR3 is built from 10 residues. The germline CDR1 and CDR2 sequences are SQVTM and ANQGSEA. The DNA of the CDR3 is TGCAGCGTTGGGTATGAGACCCAGTACTTC. This encodes CSVGYETQYF.

A few counts support this clonotype. This chain links TRBV12-3 or TRBV12-4 with TRBJ2-5; D ambiguous. Trimming took off 1 base at V and 4 bases at J, with 7 bases between the two ends. The CDR3 loop spans 13 amino acids. CDR3 coding DNA: TGTGCCAGCAGTTTAGGCGAAATAGAGACCCAGTACTTC. Translated: CASSLGEIETQYF.

In this sample, this clonotype turned up many times. V and J are TRBV28 and TRBJ2-1; D gene ambiguous. Trimming pared 6 bases from V and 3 bases from J, leaving 9 bases between. The CDR3 length is 13 residues. Looked up from germline, CDR1 is MDHEN and CDR2 is SYDVKM. The CDR3 bases are TGTGCCAGCAGCCCCAGAAGCTACAATGAGCAGTTCTTC. It yields the protein CASSPRSYNEQFF.

The CDR3 DNA reads as TGTGCCAGCAGTCCATCCTCAGCCTATGGCTACACCTTC. Translation gives CASSPSSAYGYTF. This chain links TRBV12-3 or TRBV12-4 with TRBJ1-2; D remains ambiguous. CDR3 length equals 13 residues. Trimming shortened V by 5 bases and J by 4 bases, and 11 bases separated the two germline ends.

V gene TRBV11-2 combines with J gene TRBJ2-1, with 11 bases fitting TRBD2. J was trimmed by 10 bases and V by 6 bases; bases with no gene match: 14. This CDR3 is built from 16 residues. Germline V gene data show CDR1 as SGHAT and CDR2 as FQNNGV. The CDR3 spells CASRLIAGGPRGEQFF. DNA for the CDR3: TGTGCCAGCAGGCTTATAGCGGGAGGGCCGAGAGGAGAGCAGTTCTTC.

This clonotype was detected a few times. This chain uses TRBV21-1 with TRBJ1-3; TRBD1 reflects the table's D call only, with no check against the DNA. TRBV21-1 represents a pseudogene. This CDR3 is built from 16 residues. CDR3 sequence reads: CASSKVPGQGGNTIYF. The CDR3, as DNA: TGTGCCAGCAGCAAAGTACCGGGACAGGGAGGGAACACCATATATTTT.